This record covers a single TCR beta chain. Sequencing was performed with immunoSEQ multiplex PCR; in TCRdb, only in-frame clones are kept and a portion is missing. The profile shows 42,000 or so clones, 90% to 95% of them singletons. The sample belongs to a study of T cell changes during pregnancy in multiple sclerosis. The sequence was obtained from a female donor with multiple sclerosis, enrolled in a pregnancy study. Specimen: CD8+ T cells from peripheral blood mononuclear cells, collected in the third trimester of pregnancy.

The CDR3 reads CASSQSNYNEQFF. CDR3 sequence (DNA): TGTGCCAGCTCACAATCCAACTACAATGAGCAGTTCTTC. The V and J genes are TRBV18 and TRBJ2-1; D is unresolved. Trimming took 4 bases from V and 3 from J, leaving 7 bases between them. The CDR3 contains 13 residues. The V gene's germline CDR1 is KGHSH and CDR2 LQKENI.